The clone carrying this T cell receptor (beta chain) has more than one count but fewer than ten. Its specificity is not known. This record comes from a study of type 1 regulatory T cells. Study at large: An in vitro protocol generated T-allo10, a Tr1-enriched, alloantigen-specific CD4 T cell product. Study observations and caveats: Type 1 regulatory T cells had a more restricted TCR repertoire than non-type 1 regulatory T cells.

TCRdb processed the reads anew with MiXCR; each CDR3 protein has one entry. The sample lists approximately 43,000 distinct CDR3 sequences; more than 10% were seen once. Germline loops: CDR1 DFQATT, CDR2 SNEGSKA (reference sequence). This CDR3 has 13 amino acids. The V gene lost 2 bases and the J gene lost 8 bases, with 14 bases spanning the gap. The sequencing sample was made of cultured non-Tr1 T cells, either the whole culture or a sorted T cell fraction (not recorded which). This sequence joins TRBV20-1 and TRBJ2-3; D is undetermined. The sequence came from a human donor in good health. The CDR3 DNA is TGCAGTGCTAGAATTCCGGCACGGAGTACGCAGTATTTT. Protein sequence: CSARIPARSTQYF.